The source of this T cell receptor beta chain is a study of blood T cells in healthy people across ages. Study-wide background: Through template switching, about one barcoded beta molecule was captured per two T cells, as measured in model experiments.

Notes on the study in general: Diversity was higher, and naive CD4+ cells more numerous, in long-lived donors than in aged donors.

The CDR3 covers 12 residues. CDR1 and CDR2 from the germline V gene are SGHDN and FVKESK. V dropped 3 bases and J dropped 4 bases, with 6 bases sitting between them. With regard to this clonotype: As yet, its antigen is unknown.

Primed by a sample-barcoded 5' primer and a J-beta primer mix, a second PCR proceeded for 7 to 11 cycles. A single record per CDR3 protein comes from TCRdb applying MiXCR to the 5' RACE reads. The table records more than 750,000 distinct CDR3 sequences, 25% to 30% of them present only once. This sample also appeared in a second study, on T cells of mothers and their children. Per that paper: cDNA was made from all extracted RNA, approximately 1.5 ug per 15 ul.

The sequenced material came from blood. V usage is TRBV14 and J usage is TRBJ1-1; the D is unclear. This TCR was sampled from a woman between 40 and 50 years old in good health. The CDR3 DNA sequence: TGTGCCAGCAGCCATCTGGGCACTGAAGCTTTCTTT. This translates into CASSHLGTEAFF. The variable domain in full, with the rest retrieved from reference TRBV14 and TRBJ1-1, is EAGVTQFPSHSVIEKGQTVTLRCDPISGHDNLYWYRRVMGKEIKFLLHFVKESKQDESGMPNNRFLAERTGGTYSTLKVQPAELEDSGVYFCASSHLGTEAFFGQGTRLTVV.